The next 27 T cell receptor delta chains were all read from a single sample in a study of Vδ1+ human thymocytes (dated by TCRdb to the late 2010s). Results the study describes overall, beyond this receptor: In contrast to oligoclonal peripheral blood repertoires, thymic TRG and TRD repertoires appeared to be highly polyclonal with Gaussian CDR3 length distributions.

These TCRs are of unknown antigen specificity. Sequenced on an Illumina MiSeq. RNA extraction was carried out with the RNeasy mini kit, and reverse transcription was then done using Superscript III. CDR3 amplicons were generated by multiplex PCR with pooled V-gene forward primers and a constant-region reverse primer carrying Illumina adaptor overhangs. TCRdb reprocessed the public reads with the caller CATT; rows with the same DNA were merged afterwards. This sample has more than 50,000 delta-chain clones in its table, and about 15% of those were observed once. Of the sample, about 0.4% falls within the top ten clones. Material: Vdelta1+ gamma-delta thymocytes from the thymus. The sample's cell subset or site label, in plain terms: FACS-sorted CD3+ TCRalphabeta- TCRVdelta1+ TCRVdelta2- thymocytes. The receptor set was obtained from a girl less than two years old who had congenital heart surgery.

The genes are TRDV1 and TRDJ1; D unclear. The V and J ends lost 3 bases and 0 bases respectively, with 11 bases between them. The CDR3 loop spans 15 amino acids. Per germline, CDR1 TSWWSYY and CDR2 QGS. The DNA of the CDR3 is TGTGCTCTTGGGGATAAGATTACGAACACCGATAAACTCATCTTT. The encoded protein is CALGDKITNTDKLIF.

This chain links TRDV2 with TRDJ1; 11 bases agree with TRDD3. This CDR3 is 23 amino acids long. Germline assignment: CDR1 GEAIGNYY and CDR2 EKD. The junction had 26 bases not matched to a gene; V was cut back by 0 bases and J by 3 bases. The CDR3 DNA reads TGTGCCTGTGACACCGGACCCCCTCCTCCCGGTAGAGATGGGGGATACGCCGCCGATAAACTCATCTTT. Translating it yields CACDTGPPPPGRDGGYAADKLIF.

The rearrangement joins TRDV1 to TRDJ1; 13 bases are a match to TRDD3. Germline V lookup: CDR1 TSWWSYY, CDR2 QGS. CDR3 length: 19 amino acids. J gave up 5 bases and V 4 bases, and 16 bases lay outside the gene matches. The CDR3 region has the DNA TGTGCTCTTGGGGCCCGTCTTGCTACTGGGGGATACGAAGAGGATAAACTCATCTTT. This translates into CALGARLATGGYEEDKLIF.

Comment on this clone: Mismatch with germline at one junction end may stem from a read error. Other DNA variants within this sample encode the same CDR3. The V gene is TRDV1, the J gene TRDJ1, with 11 positions matching TRDD3. Germline-derived CDR1 and CDR2 are TSWWSYY and QGS. CDR3 length: 17 amino acids. The CDR3 DNA reads as TGTGCTCTTGGGAGCTTCTCCTGGGGGATACCTCAGGGCAAACTCATCTTC. It codes for CALGSFSWGIPQGKLIF.

This clone was seen a handful of times. Other DNA sequences of this sample code for an identical CDR3. The genes are TRDV1 and TRDJ1; unclear D gene. Between the trimmed V and J ends, which lost 2 bases and 0 bases, there was a span of 4 bases. In germline, CDR1 is TSWWSYY, CDR2 QGS. This CDR3 has 13 residues. This chain's CDR3 is CALGELYTDKLIF. In DNA form, the CDR3 reads TGTGCTCTTGGGGAATTGTACACCGATAAACTCATCTTT.

This clone was seen only a few times. The J gene is TRDJ1, the V gene TRDV1; the D is unclear. The CDR3 totals 18 residues. V was trimmed by 4 bases and J by 0 bases, leaving 21 bases between them. Germline CDR1 and CDR2: TSWWSYY and QGS. CDR3 DNA: TGTGCTCTTGGGGGAGTCTTGGCCCACCCCTTGTACACCGATAAACTCATCTTT. Translation: CALGGVLAHPLYTDKLIF.

There are many counts of this clone. The chain recombines TRDV2 with TRDJ3, with 12 bases lining up with TRDD3. CDR1 and CDR2 (germline): GEAIGNYY, EKD. Losses at the gene ends were 7 bases for V and 0 bases for J; bases not matched to a gene: 12. The length of the CDR3 is 20 residues. The CDR3 DNA reads as TGTGCCTGCATGTACTGGGGGATACTTGGGAGCTCCTGGGACACCCGACAGATGTTTTTC. It translates to CACMYWGILGSSWDTRQMFF.

In its sample, this clone was seen a few times. The rearrangement uses TRDV1 and TRDJ1; 8 nucleotides line up with TRDD3. The J segment lost 0 bases and the V segment lost 1 base, leaving 19 bases of the junction unmatched. This CDR3 spans 21 amino acids. Germline CDR1 and CDR2: TSWWSYY and QGS. The CDR3: CALGERPEGWGNPSNTDKLIF. CDR3 nucleotides: TGTGCTCTTGGGGAACGCCCCGAGGGCTGGGGGAACCCATCTAACACCGATAAACTCATCTTT.

Only a few counts were recorded for this clone. The rearrangement joins TRDV1 to TRDJ1, with TRDD3 as a possible D gene (5 bases). This CDR3 comprises 21 residues. V was trimmed by 2 bases and J by 0 bases, leaving 28 bases between them. From germline, CDR1 is TSWWSYY and CDR2 QGS. The CDR3 sequence is CALGERPRGGYIPPDTDKLIF. The DNA of the CDR3 is TGTGCTCTTGGGGAAAGGCCACGAGGCGGATATATTCCCCCGGACACCGATAAACTCATCTTT.

This clone was observed a few times. The genes are TRDV2 and TRDJ1, with a weak D call TRDD3 (5 bases). This CDR3 region has 20 residues. Germline assignment: CDR1 GEAIGNYY and CDR2 EKD. Trimming stripped 0 bases from V and 3 bases from J, with 28 bases between. The CDR3 protein is CACDTKSVLRDSTGSDKLIF. CDR3 nucleotide sequence: TGTGCCTGTGACACCAAAAGTGTACTGAGGGATTCGACCGGGTCCGATAAACTCATCTTT.

The chain carries TRDV1 and TRDJ1; 11 bases map to TRDD3. With V trimmed by 1 base and J by 0 bases, 22 bases remained unmatched. Germline V gene sequence: CDR1 TSWWSYY, CDR2 QGS. The CDR3 loop spans 23 amino acids. The CDR3 is CALGERPSYSVGDTARYTDKLIF. CDR3 DNA sequence: TGTGCTCTTGGGGAACGGCCTTCCTACTCGGTGGGGGATACGGCGAGGTACACCGATAAACTCATCTTT.

The genes are TRDV2 and TRDJ1; 7 nucleotides agree with TRDD3. This CDR3 region has 16 residues. With 7 bases clipped from V and 3 bases from J, the junction kept 16 bases outside the gene matches. Germline lookup yields CDR1 GEAIGNYY and CDR2 EKD. CDR3 nucleotide sequence: TGTGCCTGGGTGTTCATGGGGATAACCGGGCCCGATAAACTCATCTTT. This sequence encodes CAWVFMGITGPDKLIF.

This clone was found once. This chain uses TRDV1 with TRDJ1, with TRDD2 matching over 9 bases. V dropped 3 bases and J dropped 2; count of bases not matched to a gene: 22. Germline V gene sequence: CDR1 TSWWSYY, CDR2 QGS. There are 21 residues in the CDR3. The CDR3 DNA is TGTGCTCTTGGGGAGTCCTTCCTACCACGTCGTGGGGGCCCGTGGACCGATAAACTCATCTTT. It translates to CALGESFLPRRGGPWTDKLIF.

This chain connects TRDV1 to TRDJ1, with 10 bases fitting TRDD3. V dropped 3 bases and J dropped 0; count of bases not matched to a gene: 10. Germline CDR1 reads TSWWSYY; CDR2 reads QGS. CDR3 size: 18 residues. The CDR3 spells CALGDGIRGIRYTDKLIF. CDR3 DNA: TGTGCTCTTGGGGATGGGATACGGGGGATACGGTACACCGATAAACTCATCTTT.

The chain uses TRDV1 and TRDJ1; 10 bases align to TRDD3. V was pared by 1 base and J by 1 base, with 33 bases of the junction left unmatched. The CDR3 totals 26 residues. Germline V gene data show CDR1 as TSWWSYY and CDR2 as QGS. Written as DNA, the CDR3 is TGTGCTCTTGGGGAACGACGGGAGAAAGGAGGTCCCCTACCGGTTGGGGGATACCGAGGCACCGATAAACTCATCTTT. Protein sequence: CALGERREKGGPLPVGGYRGTDKLIF.

This clone was observed a handful of times. The chain employs TRAV29/DV5 and TRDJ1; TRDD3 matches at 7 bases. V was pared by 1 base and J by 4 bases, with 10 bases of the junction left unmatched. The CDR3 is 15 amino acids. Germline CDR1 reads NSMFDY; CDR2 reads ISSIKDK. CDR3 residues: CAASYTGVRGDKLIF. The CDR3 DNA sequence: TGTGCAGCAAGCTATACTGGGGTGAGGGGCGATAAACTCATCTTT.

This clone was seen a handful of times. V usage is TRDV3 and J usage is TRDJ1, with TRDD3 matching 8 bases. From germline, CDR1 is TVYSNPD and CDR2 GDNSRS (reference sequence). The CDR3 has 16 amino acids. Germline trimming cut 5 bases from V and 0 bases from J; bases unmatched to any gene: 14. The CDR3 DNA is TGTGCCCGTTTTTGCCGCTGGGGGACCAACACCGATAAACTCATCTTT. Translating gives CARFCRWGTNTDKLIF.

The gene calls are TRDV1 and TRDJ1, with 7 positions matching TRDD3. The CDR3 has 19 amino acids. The germline V gene has CDR1 TSWWSYY and CDR2 QGS. V shed 6 bases, J shed 0 bases, and the junction held 19 bases outside the gene matches. CDR3 DNA sequence: TGTGCTCTTGGATGGTACTGGGGTCCAGTGAGATCGTACACCGATAAACTCATCTTT. Its translation: CALGWYWGPVRSYTDKLIF.

This clone was counted only a few times. The rearrangement uses TRDV2 and TRDJ1; 8 bases match TRDD3. Germline-derived CDR1 and CDR2 are GEAIGNYY and EKD. The CDR3 is made up of 16 amino acids. The V segment lost 1 base and the J segment 7 bases; nucleotides outside the gene matches: 13. This CDR3 reads CACDTLLWGIPVKLIF. Here the CDR3 DNA reads TGTGCCTGTGACACGCTACTTTGGGGGATTCCGGTTAAACTCATCTTT.

The chain employs TRDV1 and TRDJ1; D may correspond to TRDD2 or TRDD3 (9 bases each). CDR1 is TSWWSYY and CDR2 is QGS in the germline V gene. CDR3 size: 20 residues. Trimming stripped 2 bases from V and 0 bases from J, with 25 bases between. CDR3 coding DNA: TGTGCTCTTGGGGAATCCTCCTTCCTACGGGACTGGGGGAACACCGATAAACTCATCTTT. This gives the protein CALGESSFLRDWGNTDKLIF.

This rearrangement joins TRDV1 to TRDJ1; TRDD3 aligns across 7 bases. Trimming at V came to 2 bases and at J to 7 bases, leaving 16 bases not matched to a gene. This CDR3 region has 17 residues. Germline CDR1 and CDR2: TSWWSYY and QGS. CDR3 protein: CALGESATLGIEVKLIF. The CDR3 DNA reads TGTGCTCTTGGGGAATCGGCGACCCTGGGGATAGAGGTTAAACTCATCTTT.

This clone occurred a few times. J is TRDJ1 and V is TRAV29/DV5; no definite D call. Germline-derived CDR1 and CDR2 are NSMFDY and ISSIKDK. The CDR3 consists of 20 residues. The ends were cut back, 4 bases at V and 0 bases at J, with 31 bases in the middle. CDR3 region: CAADGRCEASTSTYTDKLIF. The CDR3, as DNA: TGTGCAGCAGACGGACGGTGTGAGGCTTCGACATCAACGTACACCGATAAACTCATCTTT.

This clone was seen a few times. The chain is built from TRDV1 and TRDJ1, with 13 bases fitting TRDD3. The CDR3 is 21 residues long. The J segment lost 1 base and the V segment lost 0 bases, leaving 14 bases of the junction unmatched. Germline V CDR1 and CDR2: TSWWSYY, QGS. DNA of the CDR3: TGTGCTCTTGGGGAACTTGCTTCGCCTACTGGGGGATACGCGTTCACCGATAAACTCATCTTT. It is translated as CALGELASPTGGYAFTDKLIF.

The chain combines TRDV1 with TRDJ1; 9 nucleotides agree with TRDD3. Germline values: CDR1 TSWWSYY, CDR2 QGS. Trimming removed 3 bases from V and 2 bases from J; junction bases left unmatched: 16. The CDR3 length is 19 residues. CDR3 in amino acids: CALGDPRNHWGSETDKLIF. CDR3 in DNA: TGTGCTCTTGGGGACCCCCGGAACCACTGGGGGAGTGAGACCGATAAACTCATCTTT.

This clone has ten or more counts. The chain employs TRAV29/DV5 and TRDJ1; weak D call: TRDD3 (5 bases). Between the trimmed V and J ends, which lost 0 bases and 0 bases, there was a span of 15 bases. CDR3 size: 16 residues. The germline V gene encodes CDR1 NSMFDY and CDR2 ISSIKDK. CDR3 nucleotide sequence: TGTGCAGCAAGCGCCCGCGTATACGTTGACACCGATAAACTCATCTTT. Its translation: CAASARVYVDTDKLIF.

This clone was counted a few times. The chain carries TRDV1 and TRDJ1, with TRDD3 matching over 12 bases. With V trimmed by 2 bases and J by 6 bases, 7 bases remained unmatched. This CDR3 has 16 residues. Per germline, CDR1 TSWWSYY and CDR2 QGS. As DNA, the CDR3 is TGTGCTCTTGGGGAATCATCCTACTGGGGGATACATAAACTCATCTTT. Its translation is CALGESSYWGIHKLIF.

Only a few counts were recorded for this clone. The rearrangement uses TRDV1 and TRDJ1, with 12 bases matching TRDD3. Per germline, CDR1 TSWWSYY and CDR2 QGS. After removal of 0 bases from V and 3 bases from J, the junction contained 8 bases not matched to a gene. The CDR3 totals 18 residues. CDR3 in amino acids: CALGELGTGGYLADKLIF. Here the CDR3 DNA reads TGTGCTCTTGGGGAACTGGGTACTGGGGGATACCTGGCCGATAAACTCATCTTT.